This T cell receptor beta chain was identified in a study of CD8 T cells in Susac syndrome. Overall study results and limits: An acknowledgment was made by the study that its TCR sequencing and HLA analysis involved relatively few individuals.

Concerning this clonotype itself: Antigen specificity is unknown.

Sequencing of TCR beta was performed on blood CD8+ and CD4+ T cells. TEMRA cells were FACS-enriched, with CD8+ and CD4+ T cells isolated negatively. RNA was extracted with the RNeasy kit, and a quantity of about 0.5 to 1 ug was reverse transcribed using random hexamers. An immunoSEQ multiplex PCR amplified TCR beta CDR3 over 54 Vbeta and 13 Jbeta. TCRdb reprocessed the immunoSEQ multiplex PCR reads via MiXCR and lists one record per CDR3 protein. There are some 190,000 distinct CDR3 sequences in the sample; 80% to 95% occur only once, and roughly 0.096% lies in the top ten. Germline V gene sequence: CDR1 MNHNS, CDR2 SASEGT. The CDR3 runs to 14 residues. V was clipped by 6 bases and J by 3 bases, with 14 bases between them.

What was sequenced was CD4+ T cells from PBMCs. This sequence was found in a human donor in good health. This chain links TRBV6-1 with TRBJ2-5; D gene ambiguous. CDR3 residues: CASRVGGPEETQYF. For the CDR3, the DNA is TGTGCCAGCAGAGTCGGTGGGCCTGAAGAGACCCAGTACTTC.